Below are 28 T cell receptor beta chains sequenced from a single sample in a study of T-cell reconstitution after alpha-beta-depleted transplantation in children. As it was prepared, the TCRbeta library received unique molecular identifiers. TCRdb called the PCR reads again in MiXCR, with one record for every CDR3 protein. The table shows hundreds of thousands of distinct CDR3 sequences, with about an eighth occurring only once. The input for sequencing was PBMCs, taken before TCRalphabeta/CD19-depleted stem cell transplant. The receptors originated from a girl between 2 and 10 years old with congenital amegakaryocytic thrombocytopenia, due to receive a stem cell transplant.

The chain combines TRBV19 with TRBJ2-1; D gene unclear. In germline, CDR1 is LNHDA, CDR2 SQIVND (reference sequence). The CDR3 covers 15 residues. V gave up 3 bases and J gave up 0 bases, with 9 bases separating them. The CDR3 protein is CASSIRRSSYNEQFF. Written as DNA, the CDR3 is TGTGCCAGTAGTATCCGCAGGAGCTCCTACAATGAGCAGTTCTTC. Together with reference TRBV19 and TRBJ2-1, the CDR3 gives the full variable domain: DGGITQSPKYLFRKEGQNVTLSCEQNLNHDAMYWYRQDPGQGLRLIYYSQIVNDFQKGDIAEGYSVSREKKESFPLTVTSAQKNPTAFYLCASSIRRSSYNEQFFGPGTRLTVL.

About this clonotype itself: This may be a read error, as it is one base from a much larger clone. The chain carries TRBV7-3 and TRBJ2-1, with a possible D match to TRBD1 (6 bases). The germline CDR1 and CDR2 sequences are SGHTA and FQGTGA. CDR3 length: 14 residues. CDR3 sequence (DNA): TGTGCCTGCAGCTTATCCGGGACAACCAATGAGCAGTTCTTC. It specifies CACSLSGTTNEQFF.

This clonotype was observed a few times. The chain joins TRBV5-5 to TRBJ2-1; 9 positions match TRBD2. Germline V gene sequence: CDR1 SGHKS, CDR2 YYEKEE (reference sequence). Trimming took 2 bases from V and 2 from J; bases not matched to a gene: 5. The CDR3 covers 16 residues. In DNA form, the CDR3 reads TGTGCCAGCAGCTTTGAGGCTAGCGGGACCTACAATGAGCAGTTCTTC. It encodes CASSFEASGTYNEQFF.

This clonotype was observed a handful of times. The chain joins TRBV9 to TRBJ2-5; D may correspond to TRBD1 or TRBD2 (5 bases each). The CDR3 runs 14 residues. The V gene lost 0 bases and the J gene lost 3 bases, with 9 bases spanning the gap. From germline, CDR1 is SGDLS and CDR2 YYNGEE. The CDR3 is CASSVDVGEETQYF. The CDR3 bases are TGTGCCAGCAGCGTAGATGTGGGGGAAGAGACCCAGTACTTC.

This clonotype was seen many times. V usage is TRBV20-1 and J usage is TRBJ2-3; D may be TRBD1 (6 bases). Germline V gene sequence: CDR1 DFQATT, CDR2 SNEGSKA (reference sequence). V gave up 0 bases and J gave up 2 bases, with 12 bases separating them. CDR3 size: 15 residues. DNA of the CDR3: TGCAGTGCTAGAGACCCGACAGGAACCACAGATACGCAGTATTTT. Translated: CSARDPTGTTDTQYF.

This clonotype has a count of ten or more. The chain couples TRBV12-3 or TRBV12-4 to TRBJ1-5; 7 bases align to TRBD1. The junction had 8 bases not matched to a gene; V was cut back by 5 bases and J by 4 bases. This CDR3 contains 15 residues. CDR3 sequence reads: CASSQLDRANQPQHF. The CDR3 coding sequence is TGTGCCAGCAGTCAATTAGACAGGGCTAATCAGCCCCAGCATTTT.

The chain links TRBV20-1 to TRBJ2-5; 7 nucleotides agree with TRBD2. Trimming at V came to 1 base and at J to 2 bases, leaving 1 base not matched to a gene. CDR1 DFQATT and CDR2 SNEGSKA come from the germline V gene (reference sequence). There are 13 residues in the CDR3. The CDR3 loop is CSARGSGQETQYF. In nucleotides, the CDR3 is TGCAGTGCTAGAGGTAGCGGGCAAGAGACCCAGTACTTC.

This clonotype was picked up a small number of times. The V call is TRBV6-1, the J call TRBJ2-1; 7 bases map to TRBD2. Looked up from germline, CDR1 is MNHNS and CDR2 is SASEGT. The length of the CDR3 is 16 residues. V lost 5 bases and J lost 0; bases outside the gene matches: 7. Written as DNA, the CDR3 is TGTGCCAGCAGTAGTAGCGGGCGGGGCTCCTACAATGAGCAGTTCTTC. It codes for CASSSSGRGSYNEQFF.

The table lists this clonotype with many counts. The V and J genes are TRBV20-1 and TRBJ2-3, with D possibly TRBD1 on 6 matching bases. This CDR3 is 12 amino acids long. The germline V and J ends were trimmed by 5 bases and 1 base, with 7 bases remaining between them. Germline values: CDR1 DFQATT, CDR2 SNEGSKA (reference sequence). The CDR3 loop reads CSAHRGTDTQYF. CDR3 DNA sequence: TGCAGTGCTCACAGGGGCACAGATACGCAGTATTTT.

This clonotype appeared many times. The genes are TRBV29-1 and TRBJ2-7, with 8 bases identical to TRBD2. The V and J ends lost 5 bases and 6 bases, in that order; junction bases with no gene match: 9. CDR3 length: 13 residues. From germline, CDR1 is SQVTM and CDR2 ANQGSEA. CDR3 protein: CSVPPGLAAEQYF. CDR3 bases: TGCAGCGTTCCCCCCGGACTAGCTGCCGAGCAGTACTTC.

The chain combines TRBV10-3 with TRBJ1-4; D is undetermined. V lost 10 bases to trimming and J lost 4 bases, with 13 bases between them. The CDR3 loop spans 13 amino acids. Looked up from germline, CDR1 is ENHRY and CDR2 is SYGVKD. The CDR3 coding sequence is TGTGCCACGCGTTTCGGGGTTAATGAAAAACTGTTTTTT. Translation gives CATRFGVNEKLFF.

This clonotype was observed a handful of times. J is TRBJ2-3 and V is TRBV29-1, with 7 bases lining up with TRBD1. V was pared by 7 bases and J by 3 bases, with 7 bases of the junction left unmatched. The germline gives CDR1 SQVTM, CDR2 ANQGSEA. This CDR3 has 13 residues. For the CDR3, the DNA is TGCAGCGGACAGGGCATTCAAACAGATACGCAGTATTTT. It yields the protein CSGQGIQTDTQYF.

This clonotype has at least ten counts. This rearrangement joins TRBV5-5 to TRBJ2-7; D may be TRBD1 (6 bases). Germline CDR1 and CDR2: SGHKS and YYEKEE (reference sequence). Deletions cut 1 base from V and 7 bases from J, with 18 bases between. The CDR3 is 15 amino acids. The CDR3 DNA follows: TGTGCCAGCAGCTTGATGGGGGCAGGGTTGCGTGAGCAGTACTTC. Its translation: CASSLMGAGLREQYF.

This clonotype appeared many times. The J gene is TRBJ2-1, the V gene TRBV6-1; unclear D gene. This CDR3 spans 15 amino acids. Per the germline V gene, CDR1 is MNHNS and CDR2 is SASEGT. Trimming pared 10 bases from V and 0 bases from J, leaving 16 bases between. The CDR3 sequence: CATSLGPSSYNEQFF. For the CDR3, the DNA is TGTGCCACCTCCCTGGGTCCTAGCTCCTACAATGAGCAGTTCTTC.

The rearrangement joins TRBV10-2 to TRBJ2-3, with TRBD2 matching over 8 bases. In germline, CDR1 is WSHSY, CDR2 SAAADI. CDR3 length: 15 residues. Trimming removed 2 bases from V and 4 bases from J; junction bases left unmatched: 5. CDR3 sequence: CASSEPGGSSDTQYF. In DNA, the CDR3 is TGCGCCAGCAGTGAGCCGGGGGGGAGTTCAGATACGCAGTATTTT.

There are many counts of this clonotype. The chain has TRBV7-2 and TRBJ2-7, with D possibly matching TRBD2 (7 bases). V lost 2 bases and J 3 bases, leaving 11 bases between the germline ends. The CDR3 sequence is 14 residues long. CDR1 is SGHTA, CDR2 FQGNSA, per germline. This chain's CDR3 is CASSLQGGGYEQYF. The CDR3 DNA is TGTGCCAGCAGCTTACAGGGAGGGGGCTACGAGCAGTACTTC. Together with reference TRBV7-2 and TRBJ2-7, the CDR3 gives the full variable domain: GAGVSQSPSNKVTEKGKDVELRCDPISGHTALYWYRQSLGQGLEFLIYFQGNSAPDKSGLPSDRFSAERTGGSVSTLTIQRTQQEDSAVYLCASSLQGGGYEQYFGPGTRLTVT.

The sample holds many counts of this clonotype. V usage is TRBV15 and J usage is TRBJ1-1; D is unresolved. CDR3 size: 13 residues. V lost 6 bases and J lost 0, with 8 bases in between. Germline assignment: CDR1 LNHNV and CDR2 YYDKDF (reference sequence). CDR3 region: CATRGTLNTEAFF. The DNA of the CDR3 is TGTGCCACCAGGGGCACCCTGAACACTGAAGCTTTCTTT. Filled out from reference TRBV15 and TRBJ1-1, the complete variable domain reads DAMVIQNPRYQVTQFGKPVTLSCSQTLNHNVMYWYQQKSSQAPKLLFHYYDKDFNNEADTPDNFQSRRPNTSFCFLDIRSPGLGDTAMYLCATRGTLNTEAFFGQGTRLTVV.

This clonotype was seen at least ten times. The chain is built from TRBV20-1 and TRBJ2-1; 8 bases match TRBD2. Trimming took 3 bases from V and 6 from J; bases not matched to a gene: 7. Germline lookup yields CDR1 DFQATT and CDR2 SNEGSKA (reference sequence). This CDR3 region has 14 residues. CDR3 sequence reads: CSASKTSASNEQFF. CDR3 nucleotide sequence: TGCAGTGCTAGTAAGACTAGCGCTTCCAATGAGCAGTTCTTC.

The J gene is TRBJ2-7, the V gene TRBV28, with 7 positions matching TRBD1. V lost 3 bases, J lost 1 base, and 9 bases stayed unmatched. The CDR3 loop spans 16 amino acids. CDR1 and CDR2 from the germline V gene are MDHEN and SYDVKM. Written as DNA, the CDR3 is TGTGCCAGCAGTTTCGTGCACAGGGGTGTATCCTACGAGCAGTACTTC. Its translation: CASSFVHRGVSYEQYF.

DNA of the CDR3: TGTGCCAGCAGTCTGGCAGCTCCTACTAAGCAGTACTTC. Translation gives CASSLAAPTKQYF. J is TRBJ2-7 and V is TRBV27; no clear D gene. This CDR3 comprises 13 residues. Per the germline V gene, CDR1 is MNHEY and CDR2 is SMNVEV (reference sequence). With 5 bases removed from V and 8 bases from J, the gap between germline ends came to 16 bases.

The chain carries TRBV5-1 and TRBJ2-1, with 11 bases lining up with TRBD2. The CDR3 covers 16 residues. Trimming at V came to 4 bases and at J to 8 bases, leaving 11 bases not matched to a gene. Germline CDR1 is SGHRS and CDR2 is YFSETQ. CDR3 in DNA: TGCGCCAGCAGCGGCCAGGGACTAGCGGTTGGGGATGAGCAGTTCTTC. This encodes CASSGQGLAVGDEQFF.

The chain combines TRBV7-6 with TRBJ2-2; D is tentatively TRBD1 or TRBD2 (5 bases each). The germline CDR1 and CDR2 sequences are SGHVS and FNYEAQ. The CDR3 covers 14 residues. Deletions cut 11 bases from V and 2 bases from J, with 15 bases between. CDR3 in DNA: TGTGCCGCAACCGGGACGGCAAACACCGGGGAGCTGTTTTTT. Translating it yields CAATGTANTGELFF.

This clonotype occurred a few times. The J gene is TRBJ2-2, the V gene TRBV20-1; the match to TRBD1 covers 7 bases. V was pared by 1 base and J by 3 bases, with 2 bases of the junction left unmatched. This CDR3 contains 14 residues. The V gene's germline CDR1 is DFQATT and CDR2 SNEGSKA (reference sequence). As DNA, the CDR3 is TGCAGTGCTAGAGGACAGGGTGACACCGGGGAGCTGTTTTTT. Protein: CSARGQGDTGELFF.

V and J are TRBV5-1 and TRBJ2-7, with D possibly called TRBD1 or TRBD2 (5 bases each). The ends were cut back, 4 bases at V and 6 bases at J, with 17 bases in the middle. CDR1 is SGHRS, CDR2 YFSETQ, per germline. The CDR3 spans 14 residues. The chain's CDR3 is CASSLGTTSVEQYF. CDR3 coding DNA: TGCGCCAGCAGCCTAGGGACCACGTCTGTCGAGCAGTACTTC.

The V and J genes are TRBV20-1 and TRBJ2-7; D gene unclear. Trimming left V 5 bases short and J 2 bases short, with 19 bases between. This CDR3 has 15 amino acids. Germline CDR1 is DFQATT and CDR2 is SNEGSKA (reference sequence). CDR3 region: CSAAVGSPRPYEQYF. CDR3 DNA: TGCAGTGCTGCCGTAGGTAGCCCAAGACCCTACGAGCAGTACTTC.

This clonotype was picked up many times. The rearrangement links TRBV5-1 to TRBJ2-1; D not resolved. Germline CDR1 reads SGHRS; CDR2 reads YFSETQ. This CDR3 has 12 residues. The V end lost 4 bases, the J end lost 8 bases, and 10 bases lay between the germline ends. The chain's CDR3 is CASSPGAHEQFF. The CDR3 nucleotides are TGCGCCAGCAGCCCAGGAGCGCATGAGCAGTTCTTC.

This clonotype was recorded a few times. V is TRBV5-1 and J is TRBJ1-4, with D hard to call. Germline CDR1 SGHRS, CDR2 YFSETQ. The CDR3 spans 15 residues. The V end was cut by 3 bases, the J end by 7 bases, with 16 bases between. CDR3 loop: CASSSRATQSEKLFF. CDR3 in DNA: TGCGCCAGCAGCTCCCGGGCGACCCAGAGTGAAAAACTGTTTTTT.

This clonotype appeared a few times. This chain uses TRBV7-2 with TRBJ2-2, with a tentative D call TRBD1 (5 bases). The CDR3 contains 15 residues. The V end lost 5 bases, the J end lost 0 bases, and 10 bases lay between the germline ends. Germline values: CDR1 SGHTA, CDR2 FQGNSA. The CDR3: CASSLDRPNTGELFF. The CDR3 region has the DNA TGTGCCAGCAGCCTTGACAGACCGAACACCGGGGAGCTGTTTTTT.